Each of the 21 T cell receptor beta chains below was sequenced from the same sample in a study of blood T cell repertoires in COVID-19. Assay: immunoSEQ multiplex PCR; the TCRdb copy retains only in-frame clones and omits some. The profile shows around 260,000 clones, around 87% of them singletons. Source material: peripheral blood. Receptors originate from a woman aged 50 to 65 with acute or convalescent COVID-19.

J is TRBJ1-2 and V is TRBV2; the match to TRBD1 covers 9 bases. V lost 7 bases and J lost 5; bases outside the gene matches: 11. Germline values: CDR1 SNHLY, CDR2 FYNNEI. The CDR3 spans 15 residues. The CDR3 coding sequence is TGTGCCAGCAACCGGGACAGGGCTTTGCTTTATGGCTACACCTTC. Translated: CASNRDRALLYGYTF.

The chain joins TRBV6-2 or TRBV6-3 to TRBJ2-5; TRBD1 agrees at 8 bases. In germline, CDR1 is MNHEY, CDR2 SVGEGT. The junction had 13 bases not matched to a gene; V was cut back by 6 bases and J by 4 bases. The length of the CDR3 is 16 residues. CDR3 residues: CASSPRIYRGRETQYF. CDR3 coding DNA: TGTGCCAGCAGCCCAAGGATTTACAGGGGGAGAGAGACCCAGTACTTC.

The J gene is TRBJ1-4, the V gene TRBV9; D is perhaps TRBD1 (5 bases). The CDR3 has 15 amino acids. V was cut by 1 base and J by 7 bases, with 14 bases left in between. The V gene's germline CDR1 is SGDLS and CDR2 YYNGEE. CDR3 bases: TGTGCCAGCAGCGTATCGGCAGGGTCGATTGAAAAACTGTTTTTT. Amino acid sequence: CASSVSAGSIEKLFF.

This clone appeared once. V usage is TRBV5-6 and J usage is TRBJ2-1; tentatively, D is TRBD2 (6 bases). V lost 3 bases and J lost 8, with 9 bases in between. Germline V gene lookup returns CDR1 SGHDT and CDR2 YYEEEE. This CDR3 has 12 amino acids. The CDR3 reads CASSWEDYEQFF. The CDR3 bases are TGTGCCAGCAGCTGGGAGGACTATGAGCAGTTCTTC.

The chain is built from TRBV30 and TRBJ1-1; possibly TRBD1 for D (6 bases). CDR3 length: 16 amino acids. Trimming removed 3 bases from V and 1 base from J, with 18 bases in between. The germline V gene encodes CDR1 GTSNPN and CDR2 SVGIG (reference sequence). The CDR3 DNA reads TGTGCCTGGAGGACGGGCGGAGGCAGGGGGAACACTGAAGCTTTCTTT. It is translated as CAWRTGGGRGNTEAFF.

The gene calls are TRBV5-1 and TRBJ2-3; TRBD2 might be the D (5 bases). This CDR3 contains 18 residues. The V end lost 2 bases, the J end lost 2 bases, and 21 bases lay between the germline ends. Germline values: CDR1 SGHRS, CDR2 YFSETQ. The CDR3 coding sequence is TGCGCCAGCAGCTTTATAGGGAGTACGATCGTTTTCACAGATACGCAGTATTTT. Translation gives CASSFIGSTIVFTDTQYF.

The chain is built from TRBV27 and TRBJ2-6, with TRBD1 identical over 7 bases. The CDR3 covers 18 residues. Germline V gene data show CDR1 as MNHEY and CDR2 as SMNVEV (reference sequence). J lost 0 bases, V lost 5 bases, and 10 bases had no gene match. The CDR3, as DNA: TGTGCCAGCAGTCATCCGGGACAGTTAATCTCTGGGGCCAACGTCCTGACTTTC. It yields the protein CASSHPGQLISGANVLTF.

This clone appeared a few times. The V and J genes are TRBV5-1 and TRBJ2-5, with a tentative D call TRBD1 (5 bases). Germline lookup yields CDR1 SGHRS and CDR2 YFSETQ. Trimming pared 7 bases from V and 2 bases from J, leaving 12 bases between. The CDR3 contains 13 residues. CDR3 sequence reads: CASGTTEQETQYF. The CDR3 DNA follows: TGCGCCAGCGGCACGACAGAACAAGAGACCCAGTACTTC.

V gene TRBV5-1 combines with J gene TRBJ2-7; the match to TRBD2 covers 7 bases. The CDR3 is made up of 13 amino acids. The germline V gene has CDR1 SGHRS and CDR2 YFSETQ. Trimming cost V 7 bases and J 1 base; bases outside gene matches: 5. Written as DNA, the CDR3 is TGCGCCAGCCAACCCGGGGGGTCCTACGAGCAGTACTTC. Protein product: CASQPGGSYEQYF.

CDR3 nucleotides: TGTGCCAGCAGCTTGACAGGGTCTGGTGGCTACACCTTC. Translation: CASSLTGSGGYTF. The V gene is TRBV7-2, the J gene TRBJ1-2; 7 bases are shared with TRBD1. This CDR3 has 13 amino acids. V shed 3 bases, J shed 7 bases, and the junction held 5 bases outside the gene matches. From germline, CDR1 is SGHTA and CDR2 FQGNSA.

The gene calls are TRBV7-9 and TRBJ2-2; TRBD1 aligns across 9 bases. Trimming cost V 5 bases and J 4 bases; bases outside gene matches: 11. Germline V lookup: CDR1 SEHNR, CDR2 FQNEAQ (reference sequence). This CDR3 contains 17 residues. CDR3 residues: CASSPRRDRVTTGELFF. The DNA for the CDR3 is TGTGCCAGCAGCCCGAGGCGGGACAGGGTTACCACCGGGGAGCTGTTTTTT.

The V gene is TRBV3-1 (or the pseudogene TRBV3-2), the J gene TRBJ1-2; D is possibly TRBD1 (5 bases). This CDR3 comprises 13 residues. CDR1 and CDR2 from the germline V gene are LGHDT and YNNKEL (reference sequence). Trimming left V 1 base short and J 8 bases short, with 11 bases between. This chain's CDR3 is CASSQVRDRGYTF. CDR3 nucleotides: TGTGCCAGCAGCCAAGTCAGGGATCGCGGCTACACCTTC.

The chain uses TRBV7-2 and TRBJ1-5; TRBD1 matches 7 bases. Per the germline V gene, CDR1 is SGHTA and CDR2 is FQGNSA. V was clipped by 2 bases and J by 0 bases; unmatched bases: 10. The CDR3 contains 18 residues. The DNA for the CDR3 is TGTGCCAGCAGCTTACCGACCCAGGGGGTCTATAGCAATCAGCCCCAGCATTTT. Translated, it gives CASSLPTQGVYSNQPQHF. The variable domain in full, completed from reference TRBV7-2 and TRBJ1-5, reads GAGVSQSPSNKVTEKGKDVELRCDPISGHTALYWYRQSLGQGLEFLIYFQGNSAPDKSGLPSDRFSAERTGGSVSTLTIQRTQQEDSAVYLCASSLPTQGVYSNQPQHFGDGTRLSIL.

This chain joins TRBV9 and TRBJ2-5; 9 nucleotides agree with TRBD1. The ends lost 3 bases at V and 4 bases at J; junction bases unmatched: 4. This CDR3 is built from 14 residues. The germline V gene encodes CDR1 SGDLS and CDR2 YYNGEE. This chain's CDR3 is CASSATTGGETQYF. For the CDR3, the DNA is TGTGCCAGCAGCGCAACGACAGGGGGAGAGACCCAGTACTTC.

This clone has at least ten counts. The chain has TRBV7-9 and TRBJ2-7; 9 bases fit TRBD1. CDR3 length equals 16 residues. Per germline, CDR1 SEHNR and CDR2 FQNEAQ (reference sequence). V shed 5 bases and J 3 bases; nucleotides not matched to a gene: 11. The CDR3 region is CASSLYPGTGFYEQYF. The CDR3 DNA reads as TGTGCCAGCAGCCTCTACCCCGGGACAGGGTTCTACGAGCAGTACTTC.

V usage is TRBV29-1 and J usage is TRBJ2-5; TRBD1 aligns across 8 bases. Germline V gene lookup returns CDR1 SQVTM and CDR2 ANQGSEA. The V gene end was trimmed by 6 bases and the J gene end by 2 bases; junction bases not matched to a gene: 11. This CDR3 has 15 amino acids. CDR3 protein: CSVMTGDILQETQYF. CDR3 coding DNA: TGCAGCGTGATGACAGGGGATATACTTCAAGAGACCCAGTACTTC.

This chain connects TRBV7-8 to TRBJ2-7; 8 nucleotides match TRBD1. The CDR3 is 13 residues long. CDR1 is SGHVS and CDR2 is FQNEAQ in the germline V gene. J gave up 4 bases and V 2 bases, and 1 base lay outside the gene matches. DNA of the CDR3: TGTGCCAGCAGCTTATGGACAGGGTACGAGCAGTACTTC. Translation gives CASSLWTGYEQYF. Based on the CDR3 plus reference TRBV7-8 and TRBJ2-7, the full variable domain is GAGVSQSPRYKVAKRGQDVALRCDPISGHVSLFWYQQALGQGPEFLTYFQNEAQLDKSGLPSDRFFAERPEGSVSTLKIQRTQQEDSAVYLCASSLWTGYEQYFGPGTRLTVT.

This sequence joins TRBV28 and TRBJ1-5, with D tentatively TRBD1 (5 bases). V was pared by 2 bases and J by 7 bases, with 21 bases between. Germline V gives CDR1 MDHEN, CDR2 SYDVKM. The CDR3 covers 17 residues. CDR3 nucleotide sequence: TGTGCCAGCAGTTTAACCCCCACCAGGGTATGGGGCCAGCCCCAGCATTTT. Residues: CASSLTPTRVWGQPQHF. The variable domain in full, with the rest retrieved from reference TRBV28 and TRBJ1-5, is DVKVTQSSRYLVKRTGEKVFLECVQDMDHENMFWYRQDPGLGLRLIYFSYDVKMKEKGDIPEGYSVSREKKERFSLILESASTNQTSMYLCASSLTPTRVWGQPQHFGDGTRLSIL.

The chain carries TRBV5-1 and TRBJ1-3; D is possibly TRBD1 (6 bases). In germline, CDR1 is SGHRS, CDR2 YFSETQ. This CDR3 has 15 residues. V lost 3 bases and J 0 bases, leaving 10 bases between the germline ends. CDR3 protein: CASSSQGSSGNTIYF. The CDR3 coding sequence is TGCGCCAGCAGCTCCCAGGGGAGCTCTGGAAACACCATATATTTT. The variable domain in full, completed from reference TRBV5-1 and TRBJ1-3, reads KAGVTQTPRYLIKTRGQQVTLSCSPISGHRSVSWYQQTPGQGLQFLFEYFSETQRNKGNFPGRFSGRQFSNSRSEMNVSTLELGDSALYLCASSSQGSSGNTIYFGEGSWLTVV.

The CDR3 is CASSLPSGRNTGELFF. CDR3 DNA: TGCGCCAGCAGCCTTCCTAGCGGGAGGAACACCGGGGAGCTGTTTTTT. The gene calls are TRBV4-1 and TRBJ2-2; TRBD2 agrees at 10 bases. V dropped 4 bases and J dropped 1; count of bases not matched to a gene: 3. Germline lookup yields CDR1 MGHRA and CDR2 YSYEKL. The CDR3 runs 16 residues.

This chain connects TRBV18 to TRBJ1-5; D possibly corresponds to TRBD1 (6 bases). The germline V gene encodes CDR1 KGHSH and CDR2 LQKENI. The CDR3 extends over 16 amino acids. The V end lost 0 bases, the J end lost 6 bases, and 15 bases lay between the germline ends. CDR3 protein: CASSPPGSGAVQPQHF. The CDR3 DNA is TGTGCCAGCTCACCACCGGGGTCAGGGGCGGTTCAGCCCCAGCATTTT.